The T cell receptor (beta chain) described here comes from a study of tumor-infiltrating lymphocytes in primary liver carcinoma. Background on the study: The patients had histopathologically diagnosed primary liver carcinoma, and their disease was treated by surgical resection.

TCR beta cDNA was made from approximately 540 ng total RNA with a constant-region primer. Modified slightly, ARM-PCR produced TCR beta libraries over three nested multiplex PCR rounds. The two initial PCR rounds, roughly 10 cycles each, used TRBV1-TRBV30 forward and C-beta reverse primers. MiXCR, applied by TCRdb to the multiplex PCR reads, yields one record per CDR3 protein. The table has about 320,000 distinct CDR3 sequences, around three fifths seen once; the top ten hold about 17%. Germline DNA was extracted too, while blood RNA derived from unsorted whole blood. The authors collected around 3.9 milliliters of peripheral blood before surgery. J was trimmed by 8 bases and V by 5 bases; bases with no gene match: 8. CDR3 length equals 13 residues. Germline V gene data show CDR1 as SGHAT and CDR2 as FQNNGV.

This TCR came from a woman aged 30 to 39 with primary liver carcinoma and hepatitis B virus infection. Sequencing was done on a sample of peripheral blood. The rearrangement uses TRBV11-2 and TRBJ1-1, with 7 bases matching TRBD1. The DNA for the CDR3 is TGTGCCAGCAGCAACTCGACAGGGAAAGAAGCTTTCTTT. Its translation: CASSNSTGKEAFF.